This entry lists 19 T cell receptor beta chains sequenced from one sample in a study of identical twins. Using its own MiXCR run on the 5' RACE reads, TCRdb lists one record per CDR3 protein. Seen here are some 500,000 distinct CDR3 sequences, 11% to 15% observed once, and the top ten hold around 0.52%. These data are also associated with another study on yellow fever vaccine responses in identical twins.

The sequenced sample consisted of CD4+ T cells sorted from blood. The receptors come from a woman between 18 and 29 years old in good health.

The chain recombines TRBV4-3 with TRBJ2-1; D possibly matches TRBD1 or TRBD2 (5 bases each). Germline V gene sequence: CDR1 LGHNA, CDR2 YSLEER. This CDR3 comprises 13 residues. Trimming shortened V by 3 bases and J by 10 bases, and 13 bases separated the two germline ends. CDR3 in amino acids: CASSQGVTREQFF. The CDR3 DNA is TGCGCCAGCAGCCAGGGGGTCACTAGGGAGCAGTTCTTC.

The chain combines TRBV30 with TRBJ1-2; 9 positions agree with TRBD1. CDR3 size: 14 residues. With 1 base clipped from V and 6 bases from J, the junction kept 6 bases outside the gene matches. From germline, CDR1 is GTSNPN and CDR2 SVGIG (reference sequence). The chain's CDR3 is CAWSDGTGFDGYTF. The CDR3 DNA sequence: TGTGCCTGGAGTGACGGGACAGGGTTCGATGGCTACACCTTC. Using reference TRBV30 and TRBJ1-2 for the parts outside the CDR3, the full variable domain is SQTIHQWPATLVQPVGSPLSLECTVEGTSNPNLYWYRQAAGRGLQLLFYSVGIGQISSEVPQNLSASRPQDRQFILSSKKLLLSDSGFYLCAWSDGTGFDGYTFGSGTRLTVV.

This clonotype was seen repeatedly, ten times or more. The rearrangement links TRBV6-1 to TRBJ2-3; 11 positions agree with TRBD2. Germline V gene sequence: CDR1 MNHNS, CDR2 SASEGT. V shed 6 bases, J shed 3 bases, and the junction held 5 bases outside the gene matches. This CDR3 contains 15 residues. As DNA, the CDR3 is TGTGCCAGCAGCCAACTAGCGGGGGTAACAGATACGCAGTATTTT. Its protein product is CASSQLAGVTDTQYF.

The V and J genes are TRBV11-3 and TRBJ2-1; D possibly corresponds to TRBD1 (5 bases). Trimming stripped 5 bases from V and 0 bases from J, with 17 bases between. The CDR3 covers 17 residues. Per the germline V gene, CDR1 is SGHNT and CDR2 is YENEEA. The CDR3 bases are TGTGCCAGCAGCCCTTTTAACAGGTGGAGCTCCTACAATGAGCAGTTCTTC. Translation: CASSPFNRWSSYNEQFF.

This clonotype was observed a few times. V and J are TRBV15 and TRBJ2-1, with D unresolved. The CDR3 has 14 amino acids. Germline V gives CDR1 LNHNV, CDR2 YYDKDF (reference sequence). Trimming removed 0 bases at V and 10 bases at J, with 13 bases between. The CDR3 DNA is TGTGCCACCAGCAGAGATGCCCCGGCTATGGAGCAGTTCTTC. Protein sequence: CATSRDAPAMEQFF. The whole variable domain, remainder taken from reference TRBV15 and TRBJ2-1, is DAMVIQNPRYQVTQFGKPVTLSCSQTLNHNVMYWYQQKSSQAPKLLFHYYDKDFNNEADTPDNFQSRRPNTSFCFLDIRSPGLGDTAMYLCATSRDAPAMEQFFGPGTRLTVL.

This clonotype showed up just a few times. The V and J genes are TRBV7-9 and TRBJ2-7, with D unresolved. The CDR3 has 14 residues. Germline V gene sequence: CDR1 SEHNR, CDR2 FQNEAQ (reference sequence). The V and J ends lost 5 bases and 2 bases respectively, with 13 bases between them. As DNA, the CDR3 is TGTGCCAGCAGCCTCACGGATGGGACCTACGAGCAGTACTTC. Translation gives CASSLTDGTYEQYF. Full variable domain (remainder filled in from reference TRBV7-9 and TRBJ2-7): DTGVSQNPRHKITKRGQNVTFRCDPISEHNRLYWYRQTLGQGPEFLTYFQNEAQLEKSRLLSDRFSAERPKGSFSTLEIQRTEQGDSAMYLCASSLTDGTYEQYFGPGTRLTVT.

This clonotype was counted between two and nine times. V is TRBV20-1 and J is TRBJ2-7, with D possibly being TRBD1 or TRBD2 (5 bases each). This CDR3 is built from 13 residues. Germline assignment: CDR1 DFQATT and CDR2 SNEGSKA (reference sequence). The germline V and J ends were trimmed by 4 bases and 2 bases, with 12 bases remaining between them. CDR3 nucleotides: TGCAGTGCTACCGGGGACGTTACCTACGAGCAGTACTTC. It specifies CSATGDVTYEQYF.

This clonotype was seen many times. The CDR3 spells CSAVDRNTEAFF. CDR3 nucleotides: TGCAGTGCTGTGGACAGGAACACTGAAGCTTTCTTT. The chain is built from TRBV20-1 and TRBJ1-1; TRBD1 might be the D (6 bases). The CDR3 loop spans 12 amino acids. V lost 5 bases, J lost 1 base, and 8 bases lay in between. Per the germline V gene, CDR1 is DFQATT and CDR2 is SNEGSKA (reference sequence).

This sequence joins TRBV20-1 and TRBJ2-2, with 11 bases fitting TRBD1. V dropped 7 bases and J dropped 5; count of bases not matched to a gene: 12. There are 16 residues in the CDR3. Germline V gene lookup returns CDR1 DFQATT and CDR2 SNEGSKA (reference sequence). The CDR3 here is CSVRPLGQGATGELFF. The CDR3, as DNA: TGCAGTGTTCGCCCTTTAGGACAGGGGGCAACCGGGGAGCTGTTTTTT.

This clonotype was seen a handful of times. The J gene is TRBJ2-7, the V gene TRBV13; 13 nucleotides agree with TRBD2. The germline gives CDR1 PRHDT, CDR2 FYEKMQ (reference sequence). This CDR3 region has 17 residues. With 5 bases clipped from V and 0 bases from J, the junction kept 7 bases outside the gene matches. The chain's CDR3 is CASSLRTSGGSSYEQYF. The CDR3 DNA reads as TGTGCCAGCAGCCTACGGACTAGCGGGGGAAGCTCCTACGAGCAGTACTTC.

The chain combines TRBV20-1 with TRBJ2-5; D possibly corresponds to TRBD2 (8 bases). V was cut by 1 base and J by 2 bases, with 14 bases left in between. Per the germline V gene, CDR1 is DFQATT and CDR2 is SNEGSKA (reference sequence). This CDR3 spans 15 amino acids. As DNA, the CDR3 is TGCAGTGCTAGAGGCAGGGGGACTAGGCAAGAGACCCAGTACTTC. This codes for CSARGRGTRQETQYF.

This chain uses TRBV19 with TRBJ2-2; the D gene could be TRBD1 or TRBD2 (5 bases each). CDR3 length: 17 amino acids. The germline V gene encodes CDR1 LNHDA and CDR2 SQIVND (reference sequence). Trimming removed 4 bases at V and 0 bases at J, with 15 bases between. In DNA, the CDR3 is TGTGCCAGTAGTAAAGGGACGGGCTTCGCGAACACCGGGGAGCTGTTTTTT. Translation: CASSKGTGFANTGELFF.

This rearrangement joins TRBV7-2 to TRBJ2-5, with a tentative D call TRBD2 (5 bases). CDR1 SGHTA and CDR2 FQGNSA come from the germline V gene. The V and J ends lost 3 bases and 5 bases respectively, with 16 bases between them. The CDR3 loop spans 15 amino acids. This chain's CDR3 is CASSFSHSGGETQYF. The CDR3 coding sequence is TGTGCCAGCAGCTTTTCACACAGCGGTGGGGAGACCCAGTACTTC.

The CDR3, as DNA: TGTGCCAGCAGCGTAGGGGTCGCGTCCTACGAGCAGTACTTC. It specifies CASSVGVASYEQYF. The chain couples TRBV9 to TRBJ2-7; no firm D call. V lost 0 bases, J lost 1 base, and 8 bases lay in between. This CDR3 comprises 14 residues. Germline V gives CDR1 SGDLS, CDR2 YYNGEE.

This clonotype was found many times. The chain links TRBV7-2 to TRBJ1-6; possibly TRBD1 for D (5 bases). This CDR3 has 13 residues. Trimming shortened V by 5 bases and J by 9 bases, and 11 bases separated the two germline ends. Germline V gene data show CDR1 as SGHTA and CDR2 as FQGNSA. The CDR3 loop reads CASSPPGGSPLHF. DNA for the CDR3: TGTGCCAGCAGCCCTCCTGGGGGTTCACCCCTCCACTTT.

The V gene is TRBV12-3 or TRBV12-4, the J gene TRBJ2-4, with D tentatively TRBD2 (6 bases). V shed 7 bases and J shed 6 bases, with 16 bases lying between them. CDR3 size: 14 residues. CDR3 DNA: TGTGCCAGCATCGTTCGGGAGTCCGGAAACATTCAGTACTTC. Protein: CASIVRESGNIQYF.

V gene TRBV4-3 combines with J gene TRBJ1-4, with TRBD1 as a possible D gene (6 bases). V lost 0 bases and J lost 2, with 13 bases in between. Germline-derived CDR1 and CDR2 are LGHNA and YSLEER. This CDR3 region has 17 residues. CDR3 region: CASSQDSPGETNEKLFF. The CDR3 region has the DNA TGCGCCAGCAGCCAAGATTCGCCAGGGGAGACTAATGAAAAACTGTTTTTT.

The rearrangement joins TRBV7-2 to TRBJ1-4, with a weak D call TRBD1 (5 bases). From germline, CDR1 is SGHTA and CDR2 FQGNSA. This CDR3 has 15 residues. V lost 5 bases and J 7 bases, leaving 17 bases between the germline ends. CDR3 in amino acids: CASSPGGKGSEKLFF. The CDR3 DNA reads TGTGCCAGCAGCCCCGGGGGGAAGGGTAGTGAAAAACTGTTTTTT.

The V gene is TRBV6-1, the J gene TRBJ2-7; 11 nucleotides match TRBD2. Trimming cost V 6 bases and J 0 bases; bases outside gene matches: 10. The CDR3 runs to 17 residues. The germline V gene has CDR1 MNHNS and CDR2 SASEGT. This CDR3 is CASRSTPSGRRSYEQYF. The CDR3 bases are TGTGCCAGCAGGTCGACCCCTAGCGGGAGGCGCTCCTACGAGCAGTACTTC.